A selection of T cell receptor beta chains follows, all from one sample in a study of beta chain features in type 1 diabetes. Sequencing used immunoSEQ multiplex PCR; TCRdb keeps in-frame clones, though not all of them. This table has a few hundred thousand clones, roughly 10% appearing once. Sequenced input: central memory CD4+ T cells from blood. Receptors originate from a man aged 18 to 35 in good health. The CDR3 runs from the conserved cysteine through the conserved F or W. Each record gives: D gene, clone size, J gene, V gene, CDR3 protein, CDR3 DNA. D genes are given only for firm matches. Clone sizes are given selectively: once, few, many, or a class where the clone is expanded.

D gene: TRBD2
clone size: -
J gene: TRBJ2-7
V gene: TRBV23-1
CDR3 protein: CASSQEKFSGRAPYEQYF
CDR3 DNA: TGCGCCAGCAGTCAAGAAAAGTTCAGCGGGAGGGCCCCCTACGAGCAGTACTTC

D gene: -
clone size: -
J gene: TRBJ2-1
V gene: TRBV7-2
CDR3 protein: CASSPLQNEQFF
CDR3 DNA: TGTGCCAGCAGCCCGTTACAGAATGAGCAGTTCTTC

D gene: -
clone size: -
J gene: TRBJ2-7
V gene: TRBV29-1
CDR3 protein: CSVRTSNEQYF
CDR3 DNA: TGCAGCGTCCGGACCAGCAACGAGCAGTACTTC

D gene: TRBD2
clone size: -
J gene: TRBJ2-2
V gene: TRBV4-3
CDR3 protein: CASSLARASGMGQLFF
CDR3 DNA: TGCGCCAGCAGCCTCGCGCGGGCTAGCGGGATGGGGCAACTGTTTTTT

D gene: TRBD1
clone size: -
J gene: TRBJ2-7
V gene: TRBV7-4
CDR3 protein: CASSLAQGYGSYEQYF
CDR3 DNA: TGTGCCAGCAGCTTAGCACAGGGGTACGGCTCCTACGAGCAGTACTTC

D gene: -
clone size: many
J gene: TRBJ2-1
V gene: TRBV28
CDR3 protein: CASSQLSEQFF
CDR3 DNA: TGTGCCAGCAGTCAGTTGAGTGAGCAGTTCTTC

D gene: TRBD1
clone size: -
J gene: TRBJ1-1
V gene: TRBV19
CDR3 protein: CASSRDSGAFF
CDR3 DNA: TGTGCCAGTAGCAGGGACAGTGGAGCTTTCTTT

D gene: -
clone size: many
J gene: TRBJ2-3
V gene: TRBV2
CDR3 protein: CASSRATSTDTQYF
CDR3 DNA: TGTGCCAGCAGCAGGGCGACTAGCACAGATACGCAGTATTTT

D gene: -
clone size: few
J gene: TRBJ1-2
V gene: TRBV30
CDR3 protein: CAWGEGTLSYGYTF
CDR3 DNA: TGTGCCTGGGGGGAGGGAACCCTCTCCTATGGCTACACCTTC

D gene: TRBD2
clone size: -
J gene: TRBJ2-1
V gene: TRBV10-3
CDR3 protein: CAIRPGLAGNEQFF
CDR3 DNA: TGTGCCATCAGGCCGGGACTAGCAGGGAATGAGCAGTTCTTC

D gene: TRBD1
clone size: many
J gene: TRBJ1-5
V gene: TRBV2
CDR3 protein: CASSGGGNQPQHF
CDR3 DNA: TGTGCCAGCTCAGGGGGCGGCAATCAGCCCCAGCATTTT

D gene: -
clone size: -
J gene: TRBJ1-1
V gene: TRBV20-1
CDR3 protein: CSAPRAEQAFF
CDR3 DNA: TGCAGTGCTCCTAGGGCAGAACAAGCTTTCTTT

D gene: TRBD2
clone size: few
J gene: TRBJ2-1
V gene: TRBV4-3
CDR3 protein: CASSLAGGLNEQFF
CDR3 DNA: TGCGCCAGCAGCCTAGCGGGGGGACTCAATGAGCAGTTCTTC

D gene: -
clone size: -
J gene: TRBJ2-1
V gene: TRBV11-1
CDR3 protein: CASSLGERSSYNEQFF
CDR3 DNA: TGTGCCAGCAGCTTGGGCGAGAGGAGCTCCTACAATGAGCAGTTCTTC

D gene: TRBD1
clone size: -
J gene: TRBJ1-2
V gene: TRBV27
CDR3 protein: CASSVQTGSGYTF
CDR3 DNA: TGTGCCAGCAGTGTCCAGACAGGGTCGGGCTACACCTTC

D gene: -
clone size: few
J gene: TRBJ2-1
V gene: TRBV7-3
CDR3 protein: CASSLGSAQQFF
CDR3 DNA: TGTGCCAGCAGCTTAGGATCGGCACAGCAGTTCTTC

D gene: -
clone size: few
J gene: TRBJ2-7
V gene: TRBV11-1
CDR3 protein: CASSLGAAGYEQYF
CDR3 DNA: TGTGCCAGCAGCTTAGGAGCAGCAGGGTACGAGCAGTACTTC

D gene: -
clone size: few
J gene: TRBJ1-1
V gene: TRBV30
CDR3 protein: CAWSVGFRGEAFF
CDR3 DNA: TGTGCCTGGAGTGTAGGGTTCAGGGGAGAAGCTTTCTTT

D gene: -
clone size: few
J gene: TRBJ1-1
V gene: TRBV15
CDR3 protein: CATSRVVSNTEAFF
CDR3 DNA: TGTGCCACCAGCAGAGTCGTATCCAACACTGAAGCTTTCTTT

D gene: -
clone size: few
J gene: TRBJ2-3
V gene: TRBV7-2
CDR3 protein: CASSFSPGFTDTQYF
CDR3 DNA: TGTGCCAGCAGCTTCTCCCCTGGTTTCACAGATACGCAGTATTTT

D gene: -
clone size: few
J gene: TRBJ1-2
V gene: TRBV7-2
CDR3 protein: CASSLREERYGYTF
CDR3 DNA: TGTGCCAGCAGCTTAAGAGAGGAACGCTATGGCTACACCTTC

D gene: TRBD2
clone size: -
J gene: TRBJ2-1
V gene: TRBV4-2
CDR3 protein: CASSPGGGDNEQFF
CDR3 DNA: TGTGCCAGCAGCCCCGGGGGAGGGGACAATGAGCAGTTCTTC

D gene: TRBD1
clone size: few
J gene: TRBJ2-1
V gene: TRBV7-9
CDR3 protein: CASSLTGTDYNEQFF
CDR3 DNA: TGTGCCAGCAGCTTAACCGGGACAGACTACAATGAGCAGTTCTTC

D gene: TRBD1
clone size: few
J gene: TRBJ1-2
V gene: TRBV19
CDR3 protein: CASNDRTGSYGYTF
CDR3 DNA: TGTGCCAGTAATGATAGGACAGGGTCCTATGGCTACACCTTC

D gene: -
clone size: few
J gene: TRBJ2-5
V gene: TRBV15
CDR3 protein: CATSRNLGDQETQYF
CDR3 DNA: TGTGCCACCAGCAGAAACTTAGGAGATCAAGAGACCCAGTACTTC

D gene: TRBD2
clone size: -
J gene: TRBJ2-7
V gene: TRBV28
CDR3 protein: CASRTAGGENYEQYF
CDR3 DNA: TGTGCCAGCAGGACTGCGGGGGGCGAAAACTACGAGCAGTACTTC

D gene: -
clone size: -
J gene: TRBJ2-5
V gene: TRBV6-5
CDR3 protein: CASSKYNSGPETQYF
CDR3 DNA: TGTGCCAGCAGTAAATACAACTCCGGGCCAGAGACCCAGTACTTC

D gene: -
clone size: -
J gene: TRBJ2-7
V gene: TRBV30
CDR3 protein: CAWRSGRWPYEQYF
CDR3 DNA: TGTGCCTGGAGGTCAGGGAGGTGGCCCTACGAGCAGTACTTC

D gene: -
clone size: -
J gene: TRBJ2-2
V gene: TRBV7-2
CDR3 protein: CASSLLAPANTGELFF
CDR3 DNA: TGTGCCAGCAGCTTACTAGCTCCGGCGAACACCGGGGAGCTGTTTTTT

D gene: -
clone size: few
J gene: TRBJ2-1
V gene: TRBV5-1
CDR3 protein: CASSLGGPKDEQFF
CDR3 DNA: TGCGCCAGCAGCTTGGGGGGCCCGAAAGATGAGCAGTTCTTC

D gene: TRBD2
clone size: few
J gene: TRBJ2-3
V gene: TRBV4-1
CDR3 protein: CASSQRAGAVDTQYF
CDR3 DNA: TGCGCCAGCAGCCAGCGGGCGGGAGCGGTAGATACGCAGTATTTT

D gene: TRBD1
clone size: few
J gene: TRBJ2-7
V gene: TRBV28
CDR3 protein: CASRSGQGFYEQYF
CDR3 DNA: TGTGCCAGCAGATCGGGACAGGGGTTCTACGAGCAGTACTTC

D gene: -
clone size: -
J gene: TRBJ2-2
V gene: TRBV20-1
CDR3 protein: CSAMEIGELFF
CDR3 DNA: TGCAGTGCTATGGAGATCGGGGAGCTGTTTTTT

D gene: -
clone size: -
J gene: TRBJ2-7
V gene: TRBV30
CDR3 protein: CAWDWAGAGSYEQYF
CDR3 DNA: TGTGCCTGGGATTGGGCAGGGGCGGGCTCCTACGAGCAGTACTTC

D gene: TRBD2
clone size: few
J gene: TRBJ2-7
V gene: TRBV4-3
CDR3 protein: CASSQTSGRLSEQYF
CDR3 DNA: TGCGCCAGCAGCCAGACTAGCGGGAGGTTAAGCGAGCAGTACTTC

D gene: TRBD2
clone size: few
J gene: TRBJ2-1
V gene: TRBV14
CDR3 protein: CASSQAVGGGVYNEQFF
CDR3 DNA: TGTGCCAGCAGCCAAGCCGTCGGGGGAGGGGTCTACAATGAGCAGTTCTTC

D gene: TRBD1
clone size: many
J gene: TRBJ2-7
V gene: TRBV5-1
CDR3 protein: CASSTGQGSYEQYF
CDR3 DNA: TGCGCCAGCAGCACCGGACAGGGCTCCTACGAGCAGTACTTC

D gene: TRBD2
clone size: -
J gene: TRBJ2-7
V gene: TRBV6-5
CDR3 protein: CASRNSLAGNYEQYF
CDR3 DNA: TGTGCCAGCAGAAACAGCCTAGCGGGGAACTACGAGCAGTACTTC

D gene: -
clone size: few
J gene: TRBJ2-7
V gene: TRBV5-1
CDR3 protein: CASSPDPESYEQYF
CDR3 DNA: TGCGCCAGCAGCCCGGACCCGGAATCCTACGAGCAGTACTTC

D gene: -
clone size: few
J gene: TRBJ2-1
V gene: TRBV11-2
CDR3 protein: CASSAGRSYNEQFF
CDR3 DNA: TGTGCCAGCAGCGCCGGGAGATCCTACAATGAGCAGTTCTTC

D gene: -
clone size: -
J gene: TRBJ1-5
V gene: TRBV7-3
CDR3 protein: CASSLWGQPQHF
CDR3 DNA: TGTGCCAGCAGCTTATGGGGTCAGCCCCAGCATTTT

D gene: -
clone size: few
J gene: TRBJ2-3
V gene: TRBV7-3
CDR3 protein: CASSPRLAGSDTQYF
CDR3 DNA: TGTGCCAGCAGCCCGCGGTTGGCCGGGTCAGATACGCAGTATTTT

D gene: -
clone size: many
J gene: TRBJ1-2
V gene: TRBV29-1
CDR3 protein: CSVGHRSGYGYTF
CDR3 DNA: TGCAGCGTTGGACACCGATCCGGCTATGGCTACACCTTC

D gene: -
clone size: -
J gene: TRBJ2-7
V gene: TRBV7-2
CDR3 protein: CASARERSSYEQYF
CDR3 DNA: TGTGCCAGCGCCCGGGAGCGATCCTCCTACGAGCAGTACTTC

D gene: TRBD1
clone size: few
J gene: TRBJ2-3
V gene: TRBV29-1
CDR3 protein: CSVEATTGSYTQYF
CDR3 DNA: TGCAGCGTTGAAGCCACGACAGGGTCATATACGCAGTATTTT

D gene: -
clone size: few
J gene: TRBJ2-1
V gene: TRBV6-1
CDR3 protein: CASKGSYNEQFF
CDR3 DNA: TGTGCCAGCAAGGGTTCCTACAATGAGCAGTTCTTC

D gene: TRBD1
clone size: many
J gene: TRBJ2-7
V gene: TRBV5-1
CDR3 protein: CASSPLTGNYEQYF
CDR3 DNA: TGCGCCAGCAGCCCCCTGACAGGGAACTACGAGCAGTACTTC

D gene: -
clone size: few
J gene: TRBJ2-7
V gene: TRBV6-5
CDR3 protein: CASSYSSYPGREQYF
CDR3 DNA: TGTGCCAGCAGTTACTCGAGTTATCCGGGAAGGGAGCAGTACTTC

D gene: -
clone size: -
J gene: TRBJ2-1
V gene: TRBV5-1
CDR3 protein: CASSLERIQGDSNEQFF
CDR3 DNA: TGCGCCAGCAGCTTGGAGCGAATACAGGGCGATAGCAATGAGCAGTTCTTC

D gene: TRBD2
clone size: few
J gene: TRBJ2-2
V gene: TRBV11-1
CDR3 protein: CASSLVGGGTGELFF
CDR3 DNA: TGTGCCAGCAGCTTAGTGGGCGGGGGCACCGGGGAGCTGTTTTTT

D gene: TRBD2
clone size: many
J gene: TRBJ2-1
V gene: TRBV9
CDR3 protein: CASTPTGTSGTYNEQFF
CDR3 DNA: TGTGCCAGCACCCCTACCGGGACTAGCGGGACGTACAATGAGCAGTTCTTC